These T cell receptor beta chains were read from a single sample in a study of cytomegalovirus exposure and HLA in healthy donors. Sequencing used immunoSEQ multiplex PCR; TCRdb keeps in-frame clones, though not all of them. The table has about 85,000 clones, 80% seen once. What was sequenced was PBMCs. These receptors came from a woman aged 50 to 60 in good health and CMV-seropositive. Both conserved end residues are part of each CDR3. The order of the fields is D gene, clone size, V gene, J gene, CDR3 protein, CDR3 DNA. The D gene is left open where the match is weak. The size field is filled for only some rows; it gives once, few, many or a size class.

D: TRBD1
size: once
V: TRBV19
J: TRBJ1-2
CDR3: CASWTGRHNYGYTF
DNA: TGTGCCAGTTGGACAGGGCGCCATAACTATGGCTACACCTTC

D: TRBD2
size: -
V: TRBV7-2
J: TRBJ2-1
CDR3: CASSPGLAGYNEQFF
DNA: TGTGCCAGCAGCCCAGGACTAGCGGGGTACAATGAGCAGTTCTTC

D: TRBD1
size: -
V: TRBV15
J: TRBJ1-6
CDR3: CATSLDRGVGSPLHF
DNA: TGTGCCACCAGCCTGGACAGGGGTGTGGGTTCACCCCTCCACTTT

D: TRBD1
size: few
V: TRBV5-1
J: TRBJ2-1
CDR3: CASSTQGADNEQFF
DNA: TGCGCCAGCAGCACGCAGGGGGCGGACAATGAGCAGTTCTTC

D: -
size: -
V: TRBV6-5
J: TRBJ1-3
CDR3: CASSPQGTSGNTIYF
DNA: TGTGCCAGCAGTCCTCAGGGGACCTCTGGAAACACCATATATTTT

D: TRBD1
size: -
V: TRBV7-8
J: TRBJ2-1
CDR3: CASSLFGTGKSEQFF
DNA: TGTGCCAGCAGCTTGTTCGGGACAGGGAAGAGTGAGCAGTTCTTC

D: -
size: once
V: TRBV6-5
J: TRBJ1-5
CDR3: CASRGPNQPQHF
DNA: TGTGCCAGCCGGGGTCCCAATCAGCCCCAGCATTTT

D: TRBD1
size: once
V: TRBV5-1
J: TRBJ2-1
CDR3: CASSTGQAAYNEQFF
DNA: TGCGCCAGCAGCACTGGACAGGCCGCTTACAATGAGCAGTTCTTC

D: TRBD2
size: -
V: TRBV29-1
J: TRBJ2-1
CDR3: CSVETGGLAGEGSYNEQFF
DNA: TGCAGCGTTGAAACGGGGGGACTAGCGGGAGAGGGGTCCTACAATGAGCAGTTCTTC

D: -
size: few
V: TRBV5-1
J: TRBJ2-7
CDR3: CASSLASGQTYEQYF
DNA: TGCGCCAGCAGCTTGGCCTCCGGACAAACCTACGAGCAGTACTTC

D: -
size: few
V: TRBV9
J: TRBJ1-3
CDR3: CASSGASGNTIYF
DNA: TGTGCCAGCAGCGGGGCCTCTGGAAACACCATATATTTT

D: TRBD1
size: -
V: TRBV19
J: TRBJ1-1
CDR3: CASIGGGLGTEAFF
DNA: TGTGCCAGTATTGGAGGGGGCCTAGGGACTGAAGCTTTCTTT

D: TRBD1
size: -
V: TRBV18
J: TRBJ2-7
CDR3: CASSPRQGSGEQYF
DNA: TGTGCCAGCTCACCCCGACAGGGAAGCGGCGAGCAGTACTTC

D: TRBD1
size: once
V: TRBV12-5
J: TRBJ2-3
CDR3: CASGLGQGSDTQYF
DNA: TGTGCTAGTGGTTTGGGACAGGGGTCAGATACGCAGTATTTT

D: -
size: few
V: TRBV7-2
J: TRBJ1-5
CDR3: CASSLGGTGMGQPQHF
DNA: TGTGCCAGCAGCTTAGGCGGTACAGGGATGGGTCAGCCCCAGCATTTT

D: -
size: -
V: TRBV5-4
J: TRBJ2-3
CDR3: CASSLGLGQKAQYF
DNA: TGTGCCAGCAGCTTGGGGCTAGGACAGAAGGCGCAGTATTTT

D: TRBD1
size: -
V: TRBV29-1
J: TRBJ1-4
CDR3: CSVAEIDRGNEKLFF
DNA: TGCAGCGTTGCTGAGATAGACAGGGGTAATGAAAAACTGTTTTTT

D: TRBD1
size: -
V: TRBV19
J: TRBJ2-1
CDR3: CASSKGAGYNEQFF
DNA: TGTGCCAGTAGTAAGGGGGCCGGGTACAATGAGCAGTTCTTC

D: TRBD1
size: -
V: TRBV18
J: TRBJ1-1
CDR3: CASSAGTGPTEAFF
DNA: TGTGCCAGCTCGGCCGGGACAGGGCCCACTGAAGCTTTCTTT

D: -
size: -
V: TRBV7-9
J: TRBJ2-5
CDR3: CASSSRQGMETQYF
DNA: TGTGCCAGCAGCTCCCGCCAGGGGATGGAGACCCAGTACTTC

D: TRBD2
size: -
V: TRBV10-3
J: TRBJ2-2
CDR3: CAISDQSGGTGELFF
DNA: TGTGCCATCAGTGATCAGAGCGGGGGGACCGGGGAGCTGTTTTTT

D: TRBD2
size: -
V: TRBV6-6
J: TRBJ2-1
CDR3: CASNKVEGGDNEQFF
DNA: TGTGCCAGCAACAAGGTAGAGGGAGGGGACAATGAGCAGTTCTTC

D: TRBD1
size: -
V: TRBV5-6
J: TRBJ1-4
CDR3: CASSRQGWREKLFF
DNA: TGTGCCAGCAGCAGACAGGGTTGGCGTGAAAAACTGTTTTTT

D: TRBD2
size: -
V: TRBV7-7
J: TRBJ2-1
CDR3: CASSLAGQYEQFF
DNA: TGTGCTAGCAGCTTAGCGGGGCAGTATGAGCAGTTCTTC

D: TRBD1
size: once
V: TRBV6-1
J: TRBJ1-3
CDR3: CASSEQTGMDTIYF
DNA: TGTGCCAGCAGTGAGCAGACAGGGATGGACACCATATATTTT

D: -
size: -
V: TRBV5-1
J: TRBJ1-1
CDR3: CASSLVTNEPTEAFF
DNA: TGCGCCAGCAGCTTGGTAACAAACGAACCCACTGAAGCTTTCTTT

D: TRBD1
size: few
V: TRBV5-4
J: TRBJ1-6
CDR3: CASSLTGGNSPLHF
DNA: TGTGCCAGCAGCTTAACAGGGGGGAATTCACCCCTCCACTTT

D: -
size: -
V: TRBV9
J: TRBJ1-2
CDR3: CASSVTPPDYGYTF
DNA: TGTGCCAGCAGCGTAACCCCCCCAGACTATGGCTACACCTTC

D: -
size: -
V: TRBV5-1
J: TRBJ1-2
CDR3: CASSPRAANYGYTF
DNA: TGCGCCAGCAGCCCGCGGGCAGCTAACTATGGCTACACCTTC

D: TRBD2
size: -
V: TRBV9
J: TRBJ2-5
CDR3: CASSVGASGRETQYF
DNA: TGTGCCAGCAGCGTAGGGGCTAGCGGGAGAGAGACCCAGTACTTC

D: -
size: -
V: TRBV30
J: TRBJ2-5
CDR3: CAWSTGENVRRETQYF
DNA: TGTGCCTGGAGTACTGGAGAAAATGTGAGGCGGGAGACCCAGTACTTC

D: -
size: few
V: TRBV11-2
J: TRBJ1-1
CDR3: CASSPPDRVNTEAFF
DNA: TGTGCCAGCAGCCCCCCGGACAGAGTGAACACTGAAGCTTTCTTT

D: TRBD2
size: -
V: TRBV29-1
J: TRBJ2-1
CDR3: CSVERTSGIREQFF
DNA: TGCAGCGTTGAACGGACTAGCGGGATACGTGAGCAGTTCTTC